A selection of T cell receptor beta chains follows, all from one sample in a study of read filtering for tumor transcriptome and immune sequencing. TCRdb analysed the reads with MiXCR anew, one entry per CDR3 protein. Among around 58,000 distinct CDR3 sequences listed, roughly 13% were seen once. The sequenced material came from a population of CD138-negative cells sorted from bone marrow. These receptors were obtained from a donor at least 40 years old with multiple myeloma. CDR3s include the opening cysteine and the closing phenylalanine or tryptophan. Fields, in order: J gene, V gene, clone size, D gene, CDR3 protein, CDR3 DNA. D genes are given only for firm matches. Rows may omit the clone size; those that give it use once, few, many or a size class.

j_gene: TRBJ2-4; v_gene: TRBV7-9; abundance: many; d_gene: TRBD1; CDR3aa: CASSLGGQKAKNIQYF; CDR3nt: TGTGCCAGCAGCTTAGGGGGACAGAAAGCCAAAAACATTCAGTACTTC
j_gene: TRBJ2-7; v_gene: TRBV30; abundance: NA; d_gene: NA; CDR3aa: CAWSVYPPDSYEQCF; CDR3nt: TGTGCCTGGAGTGTCTACCCCCCGGACTCCTACGAGCAGTGCTTC
j_gene: TRBJ1-1; v_gene: TRBV4-3; abundance: many; d_gene: NA; CDR3aa: CASSQERDTEAFF; CDR3nt: TGCGCCAGCAGCCAGGAGAGGGACACTGAAGCTTTCTTT
j_gene: TRBJ2-7; v_gene: TRBV27; abundance: many; d_gene: TRBD1; CDR3aa: CASSVGQGAHYEQYF; CDR3nt: TGTGCCAGCAGTGTGGGACAGGGGGCACACTACGAGCAGTACTTC
j_gene: TRBJ2-1; v_gene: TRBV25-1; abundance: many; d_gene: TRBD1; CDR3aa: CASSDLTGSSYNEQFF; CDR3nt: TGTGCCAGCAGTGACTTGACAGGGAGCTCCTACAATGAGCAGTTCTTC
j_gene: TRBJ1-2; v_gene: TRBV19; abundance: many; d_gene: NA; CDR3aa: CASSIPGDGGYTF; CDR3nt: TGTGCCAGTAGTATTCCGGGGGATGGGGGCTACACCTTC
j_gene: TRBJ2-2; v_gene: TRBV7-2; abundance: few; d_gene: TRBD1; CDR3aa: CASSPRQGSNTGELFF; CDR3nt: TGTGCCAGCAGCCCCAGACAGGGCTCGAACACCGGGGAGCTGTTTTTT
j_gene: TRBJ1-1; v_gene: TRBV28; abundance: NA; d_gene: TRBD1; CDR3aa: CAGQDRVNTEAFF; CDR3nt: TGTGCGGGACAGGATAGAGTCAACACTGAAGCTTTCTTT
j_gene: TRBJ2-1; v_gene: TRBV7-9; abundance: few; d_gene: TRBD2; CDR3aa: CASSLAGGPLNEQFF; CDR3nt: TGTGCCAGCAGCTTAGCGGGAGGGCCCCTCAATGAGCAGTTCTTC
j_gene: TRBJ2-5; v_gene: TRBV6-2/TRBV6-3; abundance: many; d_gene: NA; CDR3aa: CASSYGETQYF; CDR3nt: TGTGCCAGCAGTTACGGGGAGACCCAGTACTTC
j_gene: TRBJ1-5; v_gene: TRBV10-3; abundance: many; d_gene: TRBD1; CDR3aa: CAISTGELGQPQHF; CDR3nt: TGTGCCATCAGTACAGGGGAGTTGGGTCAGCCCCAGCATTTT
j_gene: TRBJ2-1; v_gene: TRBV21-1; abundance: many; d_gene: NA; CDR3aa: CASSNLKIF; CDR3nt: TGTGCCAGCAGCAATCTGAAGATCTTC
j_gene: TRBJ2-7; v_gene: TRBV5-1; abundance: NA; d_gene: NA; CDR3aa: CASSLVSPYEQYF; CDR3nt: TGCGCCAGCAGCTTGGTTTCCCCCTACGAGCAGTACTTC
j_gene: TRBJ2-5; v_gene: TRBV29-1; abundance: many; d_gene: NA; CDR3aa: CSVETETQYF; CDR3nt: TGCAGCGTTGAGACGGAGACCCAGTACTTC
j_gene: TRBJ2-2; v_gene: TRBV9; abundance: many; d_gene: NA; CDR3aa: CASSVVDGGELFF; CDR3nt: TGTGCCAGCAGCGTAGTGGACGGCGGGGAGCTGTTTTTT
j_gene: TRBJ1-6; v_gene: TRBV29-1; abundance: many; d_gene: NA; CDR3aa: CSVKLSRDSPLHF; CDR3nt: TGCAGCGTGAAATTGAGTCGGGACTCACCCCTCCACTTT
j_gene: TRBJ2-7; v_gene: TRBV5-1; abundance: few; d_gene: TRBD1; CDR3aa: CASSLVLTGDYEQYF; CDR3nt: TGCGCCAGCAGCTTGGTTTTGACAGGGGACTACGAGCAGTACTTC
j_gene: TRBJ2-3; v_gene: TRBV12-3/TRBV12-4; abundance: NA; d_gene: TRBD1; CDR3aa: CASIRQGLGTDTQYF; CDR3nt: TGTGCCAGCATTCGACAGGGGTTGGGCACAGATACGCAGTATTTT
j_gene: TRBJ2-7; v_gene: TRBV7-2; abundance: many; d_gene: TRBD1; CDR3aa: CASRSDRGLHEQYF; CDR3nt: TGTGCCAGCAGGTCGGACAGGGGATTACACGAGCAGTACTTC
j_gene: TRBJ2-7; v_gene: TRBV30; abundance: many; d_gene: NA; CDR3aa: CAWSPGQSEQYF; CDR3nt: TGTGCCTGGAGTCCGGGACAAAGCGAGCAGTACTTC
j_gene: TRBJ2-2; v_gene: TRBV7-2; abundance: many; d_gene: TRBD1; CDR3aa: CASSTDRMNTGELFF; CDR3nt: TGTGCCAGCAGCACGGACAGGATGAACACCGGGGAGCTGTTTTTT
j_gene: TRBJ1-1; v_gene: TRBV4-1; abundance: many; d_gene: NA; CDR3aa: CASSQDLRGTEAFF; CDR3nt: TGCGCCAGCAGCCAAGACCTCAGGGGCACTGAAGCTTTCTTT
j_gene: TRBJ2-2; v_gene: TRBV5-1; abundance: NA; d_gene: TRBD1; CDR3aa: CASSLGQGANTGELIF; CDR3nt: TGCGCCAGCAGCTTAGGACAGGGGGCGAACACCGGGGAGCTGATTTTT
j_gene: TRBJ2-5; v_gene: TRBV12-3/TRBV12-4; abundance: many; d_gene: TRBD2; CDR3aa: CASRNSGRGETQYF; CDR3nt: TGTGCCAGCAGAAATAGCGGGAGGGGAGAGACCCAGTACTTC
j_gene: TRBJ2-1; v_gene: TRBV30; abundance: NA; d_gene: TRBD1; CDR3aa: CAWSRNTPGQRKSSYNEQFF; CDR3nt: TGTGCCTGGAGTAGAAACACGCCGGGACAGAGAAAGAGCTCCTATAATGAGCAGTTCTTC
j_gene: TRBJ1-1; v_gene: TRBV10-3; abundance: many; d_gene: NA; CDR3aa: CAISAGMNTEAFF; CDR3nt: TGTGCCATCAGTGCCGGGATGAACACTGAAGCTTTCTTT
j_gene: TRBJ2-6; v_gene: TRBV5-1; abundance: many; d_gene: NA; CDR3aa: CASSLGPTTTGANVLTF; CDR3nt: TGCGCCAGCAGCTTAGGACCCACCACAACTGGGGCCAACGTCCTGACTTTC
j_gene: TRBJ2-7; v_gene: TRBV7-2; abundance: many; d_gene: NA; CDR3aa: CASSLQYGIHEQYF; CDR3nt: TGTGCCAGCAGCTTACAGTACGGGATCCACGAGCAGTACTTC
j_gene: TRBJ1-1; v_gene: TRBV7-3; abundance: many; d_gene: NA; CDR3aa: CASSLRSDTEAFF; CDR3nt: TGTGCCAGCAGCTTACGATCTGACACTGAAGCTTTCTTT
j_gene: TRBJ2-7; v_gene: TRBV7-9; abundance: NA; d_gene: NA; CDR3aa: CASSQESTDAYEQYF; CDR3nt: TGTGCCAGCAGCCAGGAATCGACAGACGCCTACGAGCAGTACTTC
j_gene: TRBJ2-1; v_gene: TRBV5-1; abundance: many; d_gene: TRBD2; CDR3aa: CASSLSGVSNEQFF; CDR3nt: TGCGCCAGCAGCTTGAGCGGGGTATCCAATGAGCAGTTCTTC
j_gene: TRBJ2-5; v_gene: TRBV20-1; abundance: many; d_gene: TRBD2; CDR3aa: CSASHYFTILAGGLETQYF; CDR3nt: TGCAGTGCTAGCCACTACTTTACAATTCTAGCGGGAGGGCTGGAGACCCAGTACTTC
j_gene: TRBJ2-1; v_gene: TRBV5-5; abundance: NA; d_gene: NA; CDR3aa: CASSLDRGATYNEQFF; CDR3nt: TGTGCCAGCAGCTTGGATCGGGGGGCGACATACAATGAGCAGTTCTTC
j_gene: TRBJ1-5; v_gene: TRBV5-6; abundance: few; d_gene: TRBD1; CDR3aa: CASSLGSATGGYDFQPQHF; CDR3nt: TGTGCCAGCAGCTTGGGGTCCGCGACAGGGGGCTATGATTTCCAGCCCCAGCATTTT